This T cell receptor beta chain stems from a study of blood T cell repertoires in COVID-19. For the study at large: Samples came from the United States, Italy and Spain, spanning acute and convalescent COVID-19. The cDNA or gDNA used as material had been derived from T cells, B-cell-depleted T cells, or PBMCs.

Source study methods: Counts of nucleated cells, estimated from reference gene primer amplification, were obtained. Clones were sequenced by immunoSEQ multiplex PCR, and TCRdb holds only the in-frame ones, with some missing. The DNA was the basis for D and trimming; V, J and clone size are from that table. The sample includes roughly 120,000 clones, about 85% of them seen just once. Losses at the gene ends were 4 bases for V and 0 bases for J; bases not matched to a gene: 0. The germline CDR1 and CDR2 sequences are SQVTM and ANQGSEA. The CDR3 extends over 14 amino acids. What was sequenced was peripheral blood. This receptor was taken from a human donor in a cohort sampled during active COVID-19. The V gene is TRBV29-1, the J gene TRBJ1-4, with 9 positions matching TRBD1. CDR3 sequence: CSVGTGATNEKLFF. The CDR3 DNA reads TGCAGCGTTGGGACAGGGGCAACTAATGAAAAACTGTTTTTT.